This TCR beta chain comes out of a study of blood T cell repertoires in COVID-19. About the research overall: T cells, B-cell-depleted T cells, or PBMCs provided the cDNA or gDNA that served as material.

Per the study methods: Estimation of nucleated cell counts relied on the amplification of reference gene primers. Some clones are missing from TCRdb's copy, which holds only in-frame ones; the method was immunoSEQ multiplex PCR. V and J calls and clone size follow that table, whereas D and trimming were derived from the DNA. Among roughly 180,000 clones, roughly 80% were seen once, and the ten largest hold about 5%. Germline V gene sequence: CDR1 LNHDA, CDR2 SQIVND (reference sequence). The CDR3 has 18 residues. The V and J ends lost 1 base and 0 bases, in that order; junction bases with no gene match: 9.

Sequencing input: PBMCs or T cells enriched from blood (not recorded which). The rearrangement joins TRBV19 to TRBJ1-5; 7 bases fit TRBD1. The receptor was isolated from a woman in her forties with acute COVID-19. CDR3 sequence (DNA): TGTGCCAGTAGTATAGCCAGGGACAGCGTTTATAGCAATCAGCCCCAGCATTTT. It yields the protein CASSIARDSVYSNQPQHF. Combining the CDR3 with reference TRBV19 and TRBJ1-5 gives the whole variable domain DGGITQSPKYLFRKEGQNVTLSCEQNLNHDAMYWYRQDPGQGLRLIYYSQIVNDFQKGDIAEGYSVSREKKESFPLTVTSAQKNPTAFYLCASSIARDSVYSNQPQHFGDGTRLSIL.